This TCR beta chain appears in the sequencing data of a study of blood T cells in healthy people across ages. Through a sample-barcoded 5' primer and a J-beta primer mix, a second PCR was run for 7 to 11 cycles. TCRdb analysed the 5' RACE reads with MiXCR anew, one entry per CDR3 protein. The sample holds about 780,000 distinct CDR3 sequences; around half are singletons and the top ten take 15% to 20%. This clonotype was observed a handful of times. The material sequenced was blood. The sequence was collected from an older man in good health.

CDR3 region: CASSVGQDSEQYF. For the CDR3, the DNA is TGTGCCAGCAGCGTCGGACAGGACAGCGAGCAGTACTTC. J is TRBJ2-7 and V is TRBV7-9; 7 nucleotides agree with TRBD1. Germline trimming cut 5 bases from V and 6 bases from J; bases unmatched to any gene: 7. Germline V lookup: CDR1 SEHNR, CDR2 FQNEAQ (reference sequence). The CDR3 has 13 amino acids.